This T cell receptor (beta chain) was identified during a study of T cell responses to AZD1222 COVID-19 vaccine. Study results and limitations: Nearly half of spike-specific TCRs reportedly go after variant regions that carry no mutations. At 160-218 and 743-854, vaccine-associated CD4 TCRs were dominant, and they spanned spike. There were mostly white British donors and more females than males, and clonal diversity was possibly underestimated.

Clones were sequenced by immunoSEQ multiplex PCR, and TCRdb holds only the in-frame ones, with some missing. The data hold 65,000 to 80,000 clones, with approximately 83% observed a single time. This clone was observed once. Its matching antigen is unknown. V lost 0 bases, J lost 7 bases, and 16 bases lay in between. The CDR3 is 16 amino acids. Germline CDR1 MNHNY, CDR2 SVGAGI (reference sequence). Sequencing was performed on peripheral blood, taken 28 days after the second AZD1222 dose. The TCR comes from an adult who received the AZD1222 COVID-19 vaccine. The V and J genes are TRBV6-6 and TRBJ1-5; a weak D match, TRBD1 (5 bases). CDR3 bases: TGTGCCAGCAGTTACTCGATTGGGCAGGGCGGGCAGCCCCAGCATTTT. Translating it yields CASSYSIGQGGQPQHF.